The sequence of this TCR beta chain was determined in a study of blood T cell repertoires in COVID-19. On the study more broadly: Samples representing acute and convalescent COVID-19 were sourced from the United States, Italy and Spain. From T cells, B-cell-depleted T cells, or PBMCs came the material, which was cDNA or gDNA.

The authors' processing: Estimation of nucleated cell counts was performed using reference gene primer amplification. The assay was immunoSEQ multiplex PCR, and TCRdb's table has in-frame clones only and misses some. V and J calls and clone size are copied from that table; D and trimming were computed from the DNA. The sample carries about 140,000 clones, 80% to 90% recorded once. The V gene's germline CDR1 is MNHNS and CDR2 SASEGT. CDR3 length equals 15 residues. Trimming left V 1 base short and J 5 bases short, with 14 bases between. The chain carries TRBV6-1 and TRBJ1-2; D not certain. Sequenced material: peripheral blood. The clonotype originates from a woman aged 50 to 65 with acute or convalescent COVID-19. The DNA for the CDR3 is TGTGCCAGCAGTGAAGTCGGGATCGCCGAATATGGCTACACCTTC. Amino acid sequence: CASSEVGIAEYGYTF.